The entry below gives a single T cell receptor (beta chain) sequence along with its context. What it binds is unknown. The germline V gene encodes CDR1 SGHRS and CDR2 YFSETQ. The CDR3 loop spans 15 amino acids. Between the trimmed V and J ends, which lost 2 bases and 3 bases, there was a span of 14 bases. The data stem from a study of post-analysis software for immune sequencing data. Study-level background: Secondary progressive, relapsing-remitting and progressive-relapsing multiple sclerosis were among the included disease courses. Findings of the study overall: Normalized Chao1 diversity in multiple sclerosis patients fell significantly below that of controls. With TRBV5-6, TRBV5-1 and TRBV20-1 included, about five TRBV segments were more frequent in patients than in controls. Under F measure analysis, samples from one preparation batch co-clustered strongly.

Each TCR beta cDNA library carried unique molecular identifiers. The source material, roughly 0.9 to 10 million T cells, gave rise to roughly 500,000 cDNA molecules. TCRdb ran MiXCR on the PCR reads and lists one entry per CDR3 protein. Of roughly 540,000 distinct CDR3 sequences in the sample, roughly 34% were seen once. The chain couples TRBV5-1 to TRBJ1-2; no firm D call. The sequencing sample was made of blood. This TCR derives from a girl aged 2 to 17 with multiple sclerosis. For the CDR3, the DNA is TGCGCCAGCAGCTTCGTGCGACCCAGTGACTATGGCTACACCTTC. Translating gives CASSFVRPSDYGYTF.